This T cell receptor beta chain was captured by sequencing in a study of blood T cell repertoires in COVID-19. Study in general: Specimens from acute and convalescent COVID-19 originated in the United States, Italy and Spain.

Trimming stripped 0 bases from V and 1 base from J, with 5 bases between. The CDR3 runs to 13 residues. Germline V CDR1 and CDR2: SGHDT, YYEEEE. Only in-frame clones appear in the TCRdb table, and some are missing; sequencing was by immunoSEQ multiplex PCR. Of 69,000 or so clones detected, around 80% appear once; the ten largest clones hold about an eighth. In regard to this clone: Within the sample, other DNA sequences also encode this same CDR3.

The sequenced material came from peripheral blood. V and J are TRBV5-6 and TRBJ2-7; no reliable D call. The TCR was taken from a man aged 50 or older with COVID-19, enrolled during active disease. The DNA for the CDR3 is TGTGCCAGCAGCTTGGGGCAGTCCTACGAGCAGTACTTC. Translated, it gives CASSLGQSYEQYF.